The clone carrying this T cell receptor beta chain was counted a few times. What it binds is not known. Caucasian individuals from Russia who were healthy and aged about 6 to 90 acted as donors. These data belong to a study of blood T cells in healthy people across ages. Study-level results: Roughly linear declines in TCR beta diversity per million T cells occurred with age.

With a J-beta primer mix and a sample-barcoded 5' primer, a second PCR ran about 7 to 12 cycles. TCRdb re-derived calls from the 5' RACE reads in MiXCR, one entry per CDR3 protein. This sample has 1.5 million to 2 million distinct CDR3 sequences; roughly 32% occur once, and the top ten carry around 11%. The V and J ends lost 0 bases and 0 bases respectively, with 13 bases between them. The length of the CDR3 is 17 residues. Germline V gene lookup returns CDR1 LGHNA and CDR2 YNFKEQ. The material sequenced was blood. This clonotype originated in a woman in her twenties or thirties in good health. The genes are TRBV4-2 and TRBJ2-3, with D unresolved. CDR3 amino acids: CASSQDQSGSSTDTQYF. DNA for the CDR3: TGTGCCAGCAGCCAAGATCAAAGTGGGTCTAGCACAGATACGCAGTATTTT.